This T cell receptor (beta chain) was recovered during a study of molecular identifiers for immune sequencing clone quantification. From the PCR reads, TCRdb called clonotypes with MiXCR, one entry per CDR3 protein. The sample holds approximately 500,000 distinct CDR3 sequences; about 22% are singletons and the top ten take about 0.8%. This clonotype was counted a few times. The sequence was obtained from a human donor in good health. Some libraries in this study had Jurkat cell RNA spiked in. Sequences were obtained from naive CD8+ T cells from blood, with Jurkat cell RNA spiked in. Subset noted: FACS-sorted CD8+CD4-CCR7+CD45RA+ naive T cells.

The CDR3: CASSPTWGVEYEQYF. The CDR3 DNA reads TGTGCCAGCAGCCCGACATGGGGAGTTGAGTACGAGCAGTACTTC. This chain connects TRBV7-9 to TRBJ2-7, with D maybe TRBD2 (5 bases). The ends were cut back, 5 bases at V and 4 bases at J, with 18 bases in the middle. Germline V lookup: CDR1 SEHNR, CDR2 FQNEAQ (reference sequence). CDR3 length equals 15 residues.